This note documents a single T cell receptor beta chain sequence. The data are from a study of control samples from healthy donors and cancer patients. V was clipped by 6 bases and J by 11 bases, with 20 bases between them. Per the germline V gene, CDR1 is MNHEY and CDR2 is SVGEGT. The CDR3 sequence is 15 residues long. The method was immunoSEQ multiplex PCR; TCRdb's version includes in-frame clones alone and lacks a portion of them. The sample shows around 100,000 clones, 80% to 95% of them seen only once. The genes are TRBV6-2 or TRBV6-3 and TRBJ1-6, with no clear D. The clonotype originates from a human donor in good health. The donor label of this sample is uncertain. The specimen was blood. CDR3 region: CASSQDHGSGAPLHF. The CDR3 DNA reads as TGTGCCAGCAGCCAAGACCATGGCTCTGGGGCACCCCTCCACTTT.